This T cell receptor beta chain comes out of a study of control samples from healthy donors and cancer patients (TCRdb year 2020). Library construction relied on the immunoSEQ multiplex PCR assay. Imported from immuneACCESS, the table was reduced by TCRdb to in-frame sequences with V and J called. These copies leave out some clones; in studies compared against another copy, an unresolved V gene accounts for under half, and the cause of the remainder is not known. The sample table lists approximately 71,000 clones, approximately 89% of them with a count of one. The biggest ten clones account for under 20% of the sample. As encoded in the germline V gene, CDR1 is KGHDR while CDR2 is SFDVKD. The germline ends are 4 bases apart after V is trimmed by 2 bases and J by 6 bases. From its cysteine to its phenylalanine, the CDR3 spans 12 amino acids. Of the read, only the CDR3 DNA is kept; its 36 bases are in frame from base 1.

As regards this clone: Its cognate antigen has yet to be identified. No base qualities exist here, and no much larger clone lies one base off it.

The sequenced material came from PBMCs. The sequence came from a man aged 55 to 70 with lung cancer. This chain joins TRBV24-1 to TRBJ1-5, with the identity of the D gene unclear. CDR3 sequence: CATSDSSQPQHF. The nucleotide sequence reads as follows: TGTGCCACCAGTGATTCCAGTCAGCCCCAGCATTTT.